The clone carrying this T cell receptor beta chain was counted a single time. Germline V CDR1 and CDR2: SGHAT, FQNNGV. This CDR3 is built from 16 residues. J was trimmed by 8 bases and V by 4 bases; bases with no gene match: 16. These data belong to a study of cytomegalovirus exposure and HLA in healthy donors. Sequenced by immunoSEQ multiplex PCR; TCRdb stores in-frame clones only, minus some. This table has about 140,000 clones, approximately 82% appearing once. The V call is TRBV11-2, the J call TRBJ1-2; 7 bases fit TRBD1. Sequencing input: PBMCs. The receptor's source is a young man in good health and CMV-seropositive. The CDR3 DNA reads as TGTGCCAGCAGCTCCCGACAGGGTGCCCTTCTTAAAGGCTACACCTTC. Protein product: CASSSRQGALLKGYTF.